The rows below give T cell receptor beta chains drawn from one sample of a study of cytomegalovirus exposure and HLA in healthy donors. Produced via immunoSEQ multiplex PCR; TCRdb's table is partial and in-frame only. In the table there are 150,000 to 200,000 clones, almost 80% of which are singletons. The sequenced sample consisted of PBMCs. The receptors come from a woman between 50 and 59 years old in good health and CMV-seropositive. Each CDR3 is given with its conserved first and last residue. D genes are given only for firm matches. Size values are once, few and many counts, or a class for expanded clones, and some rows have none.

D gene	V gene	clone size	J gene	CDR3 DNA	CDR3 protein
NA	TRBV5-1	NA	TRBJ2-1	TGCGCCAGCAGCTTGCAGGGCGCCTACAATGAGCAGTTCTTC	CASSLQGAYNEQFF
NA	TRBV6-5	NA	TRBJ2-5	TGTGCCAGCAGTCCGACCGGCAGGGGCCAAGAGACCCAGTACTTC	CASSPTGRGQETQYF
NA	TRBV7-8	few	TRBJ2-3	TGTGCCAGCAGCCCCGACGCGGCCACAGATACGCAGTATTTT	CASSPDAATDTQYF
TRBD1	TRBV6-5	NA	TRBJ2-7	TGTGCCAGCAGTTACAAGCTGACAGGGGGCAATTACGAGCAGTACTTC	CASSYKLTGGNYEQYF
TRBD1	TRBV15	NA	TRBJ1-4	TGTGCCACCAGCAAACGGACAGGGGGCGATGAAAAACTGTTTTTT	CATSKRTGGDEKLFF
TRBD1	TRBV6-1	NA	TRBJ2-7	TGTGCCAGCAGGTATACGGGACAGCGCTCCTACGAGCAGTACTTC	CASRYTGQRSYEQYF
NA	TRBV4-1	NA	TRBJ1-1	TGCGCCAGCAGCCAAGACCGGGACACTGAAGCTTTCTTT	CASSQDRDTEAFF
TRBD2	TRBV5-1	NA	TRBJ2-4	TGCGCCAGCAGCTCCGGCCCCTTAGCGGGGGTAACCAAAAACATTCAGTACTTC	CASSSGPLAGVTKNIQYF
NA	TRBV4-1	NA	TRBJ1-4	TGCGCCAGCAGCCATGGGGACTCCCTGGGAGCTAATGAAAAACTGTTTTTT	CASSHGDSLGANEKLFF
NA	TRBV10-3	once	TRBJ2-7	TGTGCCATCAGGGAGGGTCGGGAGCAGTACTTC	CAIREGREQYF
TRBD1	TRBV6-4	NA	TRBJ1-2	TGTGCCAGCAGTGAGACCGAGACAGGGTGGCCCTATGGCTACACCTTC	CASSETETGWPYGYTF
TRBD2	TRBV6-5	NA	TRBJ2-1	TGTGCCAGCCGACTAGCGGGAGGGAATGAGCAGTTCTTC	CASRLAGGNEQFF
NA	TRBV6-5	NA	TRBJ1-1	TGTGCCAGCACCCCTTCGGCGGCGAACACTGAAGCTTTCTTT	CASTPSAANTEAFF
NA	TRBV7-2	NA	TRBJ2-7	TGTGCCAGCAGCCCTCTGGGGGCGGCGGCTCAGTACTTC	CASSPLGAAAQYF
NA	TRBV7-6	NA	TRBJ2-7	TGTGCCAGCAGCTTTTCCCCACAATCGACCTACGAGCAGTACTTC	CASSFSPQSTYEQYF
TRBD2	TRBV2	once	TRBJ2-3	TGTGCCAGCAGTACCCGGGAGGTTAGCACAGATACGCAGTATTTT	CASSTREVSTDTQYF
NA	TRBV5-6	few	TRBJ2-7	TGTGCCAGCAGCTTGTCGGAGTACGAGCAGTACTTC	CASSLSEYEQYF
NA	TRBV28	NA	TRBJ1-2	TGTGCCAGCAGTTCGAGTGGGGGGTATGGCTACACCTTC	CASSSSGGYGYTF
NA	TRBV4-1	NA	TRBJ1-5	TGCGCCAGCGCCGCCCAGGGCTCGAATCAGCCCCAGCATTTT	CASAAQGSNQPQHF
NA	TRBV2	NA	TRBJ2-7	TGTGCCAGCAGTGAAGCGGTGGGGGACATCCTTTTC	CASSEAVGDILF
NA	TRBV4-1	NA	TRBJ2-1	TGCGCCAGCAGCCAAGTGGGCGGCGGGGGCTCGCAGTTCTTC	CASSQVGGGGSQFF
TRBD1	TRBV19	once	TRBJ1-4	TGTGCCAGTAATAGGGACAGGGCTGGAATTGAGCAACTGTTTTTT	CASNRDRAGIEQLFF
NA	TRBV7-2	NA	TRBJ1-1	TGTGCCAGCAGCTTAGTGAGGGGACAGAACACTGAAGCTTTCTTT	CASSLVRGQNTEAFF
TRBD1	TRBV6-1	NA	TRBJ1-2	TGTGCCAGCAGACTTAGCTCCGGGACAGATTATGGCTACACCTTC	CASRLSSGTDYGYTF
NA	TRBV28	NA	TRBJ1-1	TGTGCCAGCAGGAGGATACCGAACACTGAAGCTTTCTTT	CASRRIPNTEAFF
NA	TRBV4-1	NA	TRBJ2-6	TGCGCCAGCAGCCAAGTCACAGGGAACCCCGGGGCCAACGTCCTGACTTTC	CASSQVTGNPGANVLTF
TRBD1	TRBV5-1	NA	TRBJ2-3	TGCGCCAGCAGCTACTCATCGGGACAGGGAGGAGATACGCAGTATTTT	CASSYSSGQGGDTQYF
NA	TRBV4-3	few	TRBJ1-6	TGCGCCAGCAGCCAAGGTGGTAGCTCCTATAATTCACCCCTCCACTTT	CASSQGGSSYNSPLHF
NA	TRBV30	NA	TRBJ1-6	TGTGCCTGGAGCGGGGGAGGGCCCGCACCCCTCCACTTT	CAWSGGGPAPLHF
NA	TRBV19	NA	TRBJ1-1	TGTGCCAGTAGTATCGGCAGGGTGGACACTGAAGCTTTCTTT	CASSIGRVDTEAFF
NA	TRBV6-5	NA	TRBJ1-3	TGTGCCAGCAGTTACTGGGCAACTGGGTCTGGAAACACCATATATTTT	CASSYWATGSGNTIYF
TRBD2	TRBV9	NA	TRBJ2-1	TGTGCCAGCAGCCCCCAAGGGACTAGCGCATACAATGAGCAGTTCTTC	CASSPQGTSAYNEQFF
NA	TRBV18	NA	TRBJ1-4	TGTGCCAGCTCACCGGGCGCAACTAATGAAAAACTGTTTTTT	CASSPGATNEKLFF
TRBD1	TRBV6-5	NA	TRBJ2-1	TGTGCCAGCAGTTACTCGGGGACAGGGGGAGTTGAGCAGTTCTTC	CASSYSGTGGVEQFF
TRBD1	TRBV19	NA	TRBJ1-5	TGTGCCAGTGGGAGAGGGGCAGGGTCCAGGGGGTATAGCAATCAGCCCCAGCATTTT	CASGRGAGSRGYSNQPQHF
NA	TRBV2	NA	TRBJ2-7	TGTGCCAGCCGTTGGACAGAGTCCTACGAGCAGTACTTC	CASRWTESYEQYF
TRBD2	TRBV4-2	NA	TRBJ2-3	TGTGCCAGCAGCCAAGATTCAATAGCGGGACCAGATACGCAGTATTTT	CASSQDSIAGPDTQYF
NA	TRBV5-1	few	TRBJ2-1	TGCGCCAGCAGCTCTTACAGGGATGAGCAGTTCTTC	CASSSYRDEQFF
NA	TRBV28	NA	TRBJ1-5	TGTGCCAGCCTCGTAGGGGCCCTCAATCAGCCCCAGCATTTT	CASLVGALNQPQHF
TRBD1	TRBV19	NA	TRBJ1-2	TGTGCCAGTAGTCCCTGGACAGGGCAGATCTATGGCTACACCTTC	CASSPWTGQIYGYTF
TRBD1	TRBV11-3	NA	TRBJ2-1	TGTGCCAGCAGCCCTGGACAGGGGTTCTACAATGAGCAGTTCTTC	CASSPGQGFYNEQFF
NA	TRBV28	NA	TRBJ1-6	TGTGCCAGCAGCGCCGACGGACTGAGTTCACCCCTCCACTTT	CASSADGLSSPLHF
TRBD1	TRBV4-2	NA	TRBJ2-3	TGTGCCAGCAGCCGGATCGAGGGGGCGAGGGGCACAGATACGCAGTATTTT	CASSRIEGARGTDTQYF
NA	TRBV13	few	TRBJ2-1	TGTGCCAGCAGCTTAGTGGAGGCGAAGAGAGTGAAGTTCTTC	CASSLVEAKRVKFF
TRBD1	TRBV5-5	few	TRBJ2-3	TGTGCCAGCAGCTTGGCCGGGGACAGGGCTAGGGATACGCAGTATTTT	CASSLAGDRARDTQYF
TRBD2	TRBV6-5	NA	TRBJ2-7	TGTGCCAGCAGGTTTCGGGGGGGGGCCTCCGAGCAGTACTTC	CASRFRGGASEQYF
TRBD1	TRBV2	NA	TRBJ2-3	TGTGCCAGCAGTCTTGGACAGGCCATAACAGATACGCAGTATTTT	CASSLGQAITDTQYF
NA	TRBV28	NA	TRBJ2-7	TGTGCCACACAGGGCTACGAGCAGTACTTC	CATQGYEQYF
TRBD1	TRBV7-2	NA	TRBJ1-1	TGTGCCATTCGGGACAGCTTGAACACTGAAGCTTTCTTT	CAIRDSLNTEAFF
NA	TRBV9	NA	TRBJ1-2	TGTGCCAGCAGCGTAGACGGGGGGGGATATGGCTACACCTTC	CASSVDGGGYGYTF
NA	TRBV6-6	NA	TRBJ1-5	TGTGCCAGCAGTTACTCGGGGCCAGGGAGCAATCAGCCCCAGCATTTT	CASSYSGPGSNQPQHF
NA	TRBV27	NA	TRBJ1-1	TGTGCCAGCGAATCATGGGGCGAAGCTTTCTTT	CASESWGEAFF
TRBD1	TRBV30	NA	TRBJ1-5	TGTGCCTGGAGCGCGGCCGGGACAGGTAGCAATCAGCCCCAGCATTTT	CAWSAAGTGSNQPQHF
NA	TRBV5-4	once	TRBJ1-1	TGTGCCAGCACCCCTGGAGGATTCGCTGAAGCTTTCTTT	CASTPGGFAEAFF
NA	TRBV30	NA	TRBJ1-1	TGTGCCTGTGATACAGGGATTACTGAAGCTTTCTTT	CACDTGITEAFF
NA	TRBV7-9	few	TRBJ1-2	TGTTCCAGCAGTGAGGGCCGCTATGGCTACACCTTC	CSSSEGRYGYTF
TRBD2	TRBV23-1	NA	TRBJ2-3	TGCGCCAGCAGTCAATCCGGGACTAGCGGGAGGCGACCCTCCCCCACAGATACGCAGTATTTT	CASSQSGTSGRRPSPTDTQYF